The 6 T cell receptor beta chains below were found in one sample sequenced in a study of T cells after yellow fever vaccination. In TCRdb, the 5' RACE reads were re-called with MiXCR into one record per CDR3 protein. The sample consists of about 310,000 distinct CDR3 sequences, around 3.6% of them appearing once. The specimen comprised PBMCs, sampled on the day of the yellow fever booster vaccination. The source is a man aged 18 to 29 who received the YFV17D yellow fever vaccine.

This clonotype was recorded many times. This chain uses TRBV7-9 with TRBJ1-1; TRBD1 matches 7 bases. There are 14 residues in the CDR3. V gave up 8 bases and J gave up 10 bases; unmatched junction bases: 16. Germline lookup yields CDR1 SEHNR and CDR2 FQNEAQ (reference sequence). As DNA, the CDR3 is TGTGCCAGCCAGATGGGACAGACCGGGTCGGGAGCTTTCTTT. Translating gives CASQMGQTGSGAFF.

This clonotype was detected ten times or more. The chain uses TRBV7-2 and TRBJ2-5; D uncertain. This CDR3 has 12 residues. The ends were cut back, 5 bases at V and 5 bases at J, with 9 bases in the middle. CDR1 and CDR2 (germline): SGHTA, FQGNSA. The CDR3 DNA is TGTGCCAGCAGCCCTTTTTGGGAGACCCAGTACTTC. This gives the protein CASSPFWETQYF.

At least ten counts were recorded for this clonotype. This chain links TRBV9 with TRBJ2-1; 13 bases map to TRBD2. Germline V CDR1 and CDR2: SGDLS, YYNGEE. The CDR3 extends over 16 amino acids. V lost 6 bases, J lost 3 bases, and 6 bases stayed unmatched. The CDR3, as DNA: TGTGCCAGCACCCCCGGGACTAGCGGGATCTACAATGAGCAGTTCTTC. It is translated as CASTPGTSGIYNEQFF.

This clonotype was seen a handful of times. The chain couples TRBV11-1 to TRBJ2-3; either TRBD1 or TRBD2 may supply D (5 bases each). The V end lost 11 bases, the J end lost 3 bases, and 9 bases lay between the germline ends. The CDR3 extends over 11 amino acids. Germline loops: CDR1 SGHAT, CDR2 FQDESV (reference sequence). This CDR3 is CAGDETDTQYF. The CDR3 DNA is TGTGCCGGGGACGAAACAGATACGCAGTATTTT.

In its sample, this clonotype was seen a few times. V and J are TRBV5-1 and TRBJ1-1; D is perhaps TRBD1 (5 bases). V was pared by 0 bases and J by 3 bases, with 15 bases between. The CDR3 has 16 residues. Germline V gives CDR1 SGHRS, CDR2 YFSETQ. The CDR3 loop reads CASSLADLGVDTEAFF. The CDR3 nucleotides are TGCGCCAGCAGCTTGGCCGATTTGGGGGTCGACACTGAAGCTTTCTTT. The full variable domain, completed using reference TRBV5-1 and TRBJ1-1, is KAGVTQTPRYLIKTRGQQVTLSCSPISGHRSVSWYQQTPGQGLQFLFEYFSETQRNKGNFPGRFSGRQFSNSRSEMNVSTLELGDSALYLCASSLADLGVDTEAFFGQGTRLTVV.

In its sample, this clonotype was seen many times. In DNA, the CDR3 is TGTGCCAGCAGTACTGGACAGGGCGGAGAGACCCAGTACTTC. Translated: CASSTGQGGETQYF. The chain combines TRBV12-3 or TRBV12-4 with TRBJ2-5, with TRBD1 matching 8 bases. The CDR3 has 14 residues. V dropped 5 bases and J dropped 4; count of bases not matched to a gene: 6.